A selection of T cell receptor beta chains follows, all from one sample in a study of prognosis after radiotherapy for stage I lung cancer. TCRdb processed the multiplex PCR reads anew with MiXCR; each CDR3 protein has one entry. This table holds some 15,000 distinct CDR3 sequences, roughly 26% found once. This sample comprised PBMCs, obtained before or after stereotactic body radiation therapy (not recorded which). The receptor source for this set is a donor over 45 with non-small cell lung cancer. CDR3s include the opening cysteine and the closing phenylalanine or tryptophan. The order of the fields is CDR3 DNA, CDR3 protein, clone size, D gene, V gene, J gene. The D gene is left open where the match is weak. Clone sizes are given selectively: once, few, many, or a class where the clone is expanded.

CDR3 DNA: TGTGCCAGCAGTTTGAACGGGGCTGGAAACACCATATATTTT
CDR3 protein: CASSLNGAGNTIYF
clone size: medium-sized
D gene: .
V gene: TRBV27
J gene: TRBJ1-3

CDR3 DNA: TGTGCCAGCAGCTCAGTTTCGCCCGGATTCGGTGGAAAACTGTTTTTT
CDR3 protein: CASSSVSPGFGGKLFF
clone size: medium-sized
D gene: .
V gene: TRBV12-3/TRBV12-4
J gene: TRBJ1-4

CDR3 DNA: TGTGCCAGCAGCTTAGGTCTACTAGCGGGAGTGGAGGGTGAGCAGTTCTTC
CDR3 protein: CASSLGLLAGVEGEQFF
clone size: medium-sized
D gene: TRBD2
V gene: TRBV11-2
J gene: TRBJ2-1

CDR3 DNA: TGTGCCAGCAGCTTGCAGGCAGGGGCGAACACCATATATTTT
CDR3 protein: CASSLQAGANTIYF
clone size: .
D gene: .
V gene: TRBV7-2
J gene: TRBJ1-3

CDR3 DNA: TGTGCCAGCAGCTTAGACAGGGTGTACAATGAGCAGTTCTTC
CDR3 protein: CASSLDRVYNEQFF
clone size: many
D gene: .
V gene: TRBV7-6
J gene: TRBJ2-1

CDR3 DNA: TGTGCCAGCAGCTTAGCGGGGCAGGGCCGTCACTATGGCTACACCTTC
CDR3 protein: CASSLAGQGRHYGYTF
clone size: medium-sized
D gene: .
V gene: TRBV11-1
J gene: TRBJ1-2

CDR3 DNA: TGCGCCAACAGCTTAGGTAGCGGAGTCTACGAGCAGTACTTC
CDR3 protein: CANSLGSGVYEQYF
clone size: .
D gene: .
V gene: TRBV5-1
J gene: TRBJ2-7

CDR3 DNA: TGTGCAAGATCTCCGCCGAACACCGGGGAGCTGTTTTTT
CDR3 protein: CARSPPNTGELFF
clone size: .
D gene: .
V gene: TRBV28
J gene: TRBJ2-2

CDR3 DNA: TGTGCCAGCAGCCCCGCTGGGGTCGATACGCAGTATTTT
CDR3 protein: CASSPAGVDTQYF
clone size: many
D gene: .
V gene: TRBV3-1
J gene: TRBJ2-3

CDR3 DNA: TGTGCCAGCAGCTTGCGACAGGGGGGGTTAGGTCAGCCCCAGCATTTT
CDR3 protein: CASSLRQGGLGQPQHF
clone size: many
D gene: TRBD1
V gene: TRBV5-6
J gene: TRBJ1-5

CDR3 DNA: TGCAGCGCCGGGCGGGACGAGTGGAACCAGCAGTACTTC
CDR3 protein: CSAGRDEWNQQYF
clone size: .
D gene: .
V gene: TRBV29-1
J gene: TRBJ2-7

CDR3 DNA: TGCGCCAGCAGCAGGGGGACGGGTTTAAATGAAAAACTGTTTTTT
CDR3 protein: CASSRGTGLNEKLFF
clone size: many
D gene: .
V gene: TRBV5-1
J gene: TRBJ1-4

CDR3 DNA: TGTGCCTGGAGTGTAAACAGGGGGGGCTCCTACGAGCAGTACTTC
CDR3 protein: CAWSVNRGGSYEQYF
clone size: many
D gene: .
V gene: TRBV30
J gene: TRBJ2-7

CDR3 DNA: TGTGCCAGCACCAAGGGAGGAGGGTTAGAGACCCAGTACTTC
CDR3 protein: CASTKGGGLETQYF
clone size: many
D gene: .
V gene: TRBV7-6
J gene: TRBJ2-5

CDR3 DNA: TGTGCCAGCAGCGCCTCAGGGGGGCATGAAAAACTGTTTTTT
CDR3 protein: CASSASGGHEKLFF
clone size: many
D gene: TRBD1
V gene: TRBV9
J gene: TRBJ1-4

CDR3 DNA: TGTGCCAGCAGCCTACTTGGGGAGCAGTTCTTC
CDR3 protein: CASSLLGEQFF
clone size: many
D gene: .
V gene: TRBV3-1
J gene: TRBJ2-1

CDR3 DNA: TGTGCCAGCAGTACTACTAGCGGGGGCTACAATGAGCAGTTCTTC
CDR3 protein: CASSTTSGGYNEQFF
clone size: .
D gene: TRBD2
V gene: TRBV28
J gene: TRBJ2-1

CDR3 DNA: TGTGCCAGCCAGCCCTCTATAGCGGGAGGGAATGAGCAGTTCTTC
CDR3 protein: CASQPSIAGGNEQFF
clone size: many
D gene: TRBD2
V gene: TRBV7-6
J gene: TRBJ2-1

CDR3 DNA: TGTGCCAGTCGACAGGGGGATCAGCCCCAGCATTTT
CDR3 protein: CASRQGDQPQHF
clone size: medium-sized
D gene: TRBD1
V gene: TRBV6-1
J gene: TRBJ1-5

CDR3 DNA: TGTGCCAGCAGTGAACCTTGGGGCTTGGCCTTAGATTACGAGCAGTACTTC
CDR3 protein: CASSEPWGLALDYEQYF
clone size: many
D gene: .
V gene: TRBV2
J gene: TRBJ2-7

CDR3 DNA: TGTGCCAGCAGCTCCCTCATACAAGGGACCGGGGAGCTGTTTTTT
CDR3 protein: CASSSLIQGTGELFF
clone size: many
D gene: .
V gene: TRBV27
J gene: TRBJ2-2

CDR3 DNA: TGTGCCAGCAGTCAACTAGCGGCTCTTGGCTACGAGCAGTACTTC
CDR3 protein: CASSQLAALGYEQYF
clone size: medium-sized
D gene: TRBD2
V gene: TRBV12-3/TRBV12-4
J gene: TRBJ2-7

CDR3 DNA: TGTGCCAGCAGCCGCCGGACAGGGGCGCGCATTAATGAAAAACTGTTTTTT
CDR3 protein: CASSRRTGARINEKLFF
clone size: many
D gene: TRBD1
V gene: TRBV6-1
J gene: TRBJ1-4

CDR3 DNA: TGTGCCAGCACCCAAGAGCTGGTGATATATGGAAACACCATATATTTT
CDR3 protein: CASTQELVIYGNTIYF
clone size: .
D gene: .
V gene: TRBV6-2/TRBV6-3
J gene: TRBJ1-3

CDR3 DNA: TGTGCCAGCACCGATAACCAGGGGGGAGGGGACCGCTCTGGAAACACCATATATTTT
CDR3 protein: CASTDNQGGGDRSGNTIYF
clone size: many
D gene: TRBD1
V gene: TRBV7-2
J gene: TRBJ1-3

CDR3 DNA: TGTGCCAGCAGCCGATTATCAGGAATGAACACTGAAGCTTTCTTT
CDR3 protein: CASSRLSGMNTEAFF
clone size: many
D gene: .
V gene: TRBV3-1
J gene: TRBJ1-1

CDR3 DNA: TGTGCCAGCAGCCGCGACAGGATTGAAGAGACCCAGTACTTC
CDR3 protein: CASSRDRIEETQYF
clone size: many
D gene: .
V gene: TRBV7-3
J gene: TRBJ2-5

CDR3 DNA: TGTGCCAGTAGGCGCCAGACCCAGGAAGCTTTCTTT
CDR3 protein: CASRRQTQEAFF
clone size: once
D gene: .
V gene: TRBV28
J gene: TRBJ1-1

CDR3 DNA: TGTGCCAGCAGCTCCACCGTTACCATGGAGACCCAGTACTTC
CDR3 protein: CASSSTVTMETQYF
clone size: medium-sized
D gene: .
V gene: TRBV7-2
J gene: TRBJ2-5

CDR3 DNA: TGTGCCAGCAGCTTAGCGACAGGGAGCTCCTACGAGCAGTACTTC
CDR3 protein: CASSLATGSSYEQYF
clone size: many
D gene: TRBD1
V gene: TRBV7-8
J gene: TRBJ2-7

CDR3 DNA: TGCAGTGCTAGAGGGCGCCGGGACAGGGTCGGTATAGCTTTCTTT
CDR3 protein: CSARGRRDRVGIAFF
clone size: medium-sized
D gene: TRBD1
V gene: TRBV20-1
J gene: TRBJ1-1

CDR3 DNA: TGTGCCAGCAGCCAAGTAGTACGAACGTCAACTATGTGGGGGGAAGCTTTCTTT
CDR3 protein: CASSQVVRTSTMWGEAFF
clone size: many
D gene: .
V gene: TRBV3-1
J gene: TRBJ1-1

CDR3 DNA: TGTGCCAGCAGCACCGGGACAGGGGGGCTCGAGCAGTACTTC
CDR3 protein: CASSTGTGGLEQYF
clone size: medium-sized
D gene: TRBD1
V gene: TRBV12-3/TRBV12-4
J gene: TRBJ2-7

CDR3 DNA: TGTGACACCGGTGATCAATACACCGATCAAGAGACCCAGTACTTC
CDR3 protein: CDTGDQYTDQETQYF
clone size: .
D gene: .
V gene: TRBV24-1
J gene: TRBJ2-5

CDR3 DNA: TGTGCCACCAGTGAGACGGGAGGGTGGACCGGGGAGCTGTTTTTT
CDR3 protein: CATSETGGWTGELFF
clone size: many
D gene: TRBD2
V gene: TRBV24-1
J gene: TRBJ2-2

CDR3 DNA: TGTGCCACCTCAGGAGGCTACGAGCAGTACTTC
CDR3 protein: CATSGGYEQYF
clone size: medium-sized
D gene: .
V gene: TRBV6-2/TRBV6-3
J gene: TRBJ2-7

CDR3 DNA: TGTGTCAGCAAGATCGCGGGAGACTCCTCCTACGAGCAGTACTTC
CDR3 protein: CVSKIAGDSSYEQYF
clone size: .
D gene: TRBD2
V gene: TRBV12-3/TRBV12-4
J gene: TRBJ2-7

CDR3 DNA: TGTGCCAGCGGACGATGGAACAATGAGCAGTTCTTC
CDR3 protein: CASGRWNNEQFF
clone size: medium-sized
D gene: .
V gene: TRBV2
J gene: TRBJ2-1

CDR3 DNA: TGTGCCAGCAGCGAGAGGACAGGGGATAAATCACCCCTCCACTTT
CDR3 protein: CASSERTGDKSPLHF
clone size: medium-sized
D gene: TRBD1
V gene: TRBV7-9
J gene: TRBJ1-6

CDR3 DNA: TGTGCCAGCAGTGAACGCAGGGACACTGAAGCTTTCTTT
CDR3 protein: CASSERRDTEAFF
clone size: medium-sized
D gene: .
V gene: TRBV2
J gene: TRBJ1-1

CDR3 DNA: TGTGCCAGTAGTCAACTAGCGGCCTCCTACGAGCAGTACTTC
CDR3 protein: CASSQLAASYEQYF
clone size: many
D gene: TRBD2
V gene: TRBV19
J gene: TRBJ2-7

CDR3 DNA: TGTGCCAGCAGGCTCCCGACAGGGGACAATCAGCCCCAGCATTTT
CDR3 protein: CASRLPTGDNQPQHF
clone size: medium-sized
D gene: TRBD1
V gene: TRBV28
J gene: TRBJ1-5

CDR3 DNA: TGTGCCAGCAGCTTAGTACCCCTAGGGGGGCGAAGCACAGATAAGCAGTATTTT
CDR3 protein: CASSLVPLGGRSTDKQYF
clone size: .
D gene: .
V gene: TRBV7-9
J gene: TRBJ2-3

CDR3 DNA: TGTGCCAGTAGTATATACAGGGGCGCTGAAGCTTTCTTT
CDR3 protein: CASSIYRGAEAFF
clone size: many
D gene: TRBD1
V gene: TRBV19
J gene: TRBJ1-1

CDR3 DNA: TGTGCCAGCAGTTACAAGAGACTAGCGGGCCGTTACAATGAGCAGTTCTTC
CDR3 protein: CASSYKRLAGRYNEQFF
clone size: .
D gene: TRBD2
V gene: TRBV6-2/TRBV6-3
J gene: TRBJ2-1

CDR3 DNA: TGTGCCAGCAGTTTAGGAGGATGGGACAGGGGTCCCACTGAAGCTTTCTTT
CDR3 protein: CASSLGGWDRGPTEAFF
clone size: many
D gene: TRBD1
V gene: TRBV12-3/TRBV12-4
J gene: TRBJ1-1

CDR3 DNA: TGTGCCACCAGTGATTTGCACGTGAGGTGGGGCATGGTCTGGGCCAACGTCCCGACTTTC
CDR3 protein: CATSDLHVRWGMVWANVPTF
clone size: .
D gene: .
V gene: TRBV24-1
J gene: TRBJ2-6

CDR3 DNA: TGTGCCAGCAGCCGAGCCGGGGCCGACAATGAGCAGTTCTTC
CDR3 protein: CASSRAGADNEQFF
clone size: many
D gene: .
V gene: TRBV3-1
J gene: TRBJ2-1

CDR3 DNA: TGTGCCAGCAGCTTAGCGCATCAAGCGGGCAATCAGCCCCAGCATTTT
CDR3 protein: CASSLAHQAGNQPQHF
clone size: many
D gene: .
V gene: TRBV7-8
J gene: TRBJ1-5

CDR3 DNA: TGTGCCAGCAGCCCAGGGACTAGCGTATACAATGAGCAGTTCTTC
CDR3 protein: CASSPGTSVYNEQFF
clone size: many
D gene: TRBD2
V gene: TRBV7-3
J gene: TRBJ2-1

CDR3 DNA: TGCGCCAGCAGCTTGGTCGGGGGCCGGCAGCCCCAGCATTTT
CDR3 protein: CASSLVGGRQPQHF
clone size: medium-sized
D gene: .
V gene: TRBV5-1
J gene: TRBJ1-5

CDR3 DNA: TGCGCCAGCAGCTTGGTCCGGCCGGCAAGGAGGTACCAAGAGACCCAGTACTTC
CDR3 protein: CASSLVRPARRYQETQYF
clone size: medium-sized
D gene: .
V gene: TRBV9
J gene: TRBJ2-5

CDR3 DNA: TGTGCCAGCAGCCAAGAGGTGACAAAAAGCACAGATACGCAGTATTTT
CDR3 protein: CASSQEVTKSTDTQYF
clone size: many
D gene: .
V gene: TRBV3-1
J gene: TRBJ2-3

CDR3 DNA: TGTGCCAGCAGTCGCGGGACTAGCGGCTACGAGCAGTACTTC
CDR3 protein: CASSRGTSGYEQYF
clone size: medium-sized
D gene: TRBD2
V gene: TRBV6-1
J gene: TRBJ2-7

CDR3 DNA: TGTGCCACCAGTGGCTCCCGTGGGCAGGGACCCTACAATGAGCAGTTCTTC
CDR3 protein: CATSGSRGQGPYNEQFF
clone size: many
D gene: .
V gene: TRBV24-1
J gene: TRBJ2-1

CDR3 DNA: TGTGCCAGCTCACCGTCCAATAGGGAGACCCAGTACTTC
CDR3 protein: CASSPSNRETQYF
clone size: many
D gene: .
V gene: TRBV18
J gene: TRBJ2-5

CDR3 DNA: TGTGCCAGCAGCCCTACCCCTAGTAAGCAGTACTTC
CDR3 protein: CASSPTPSKQYF
clone size: many
D gene: .
V gene: TRBV11-2
J gene: TRBJ2-7

CDR3 DNA: TGTGCCAGCCAGAAGGACAGGGGTTATGGCTACACCTTC
CDR3 protein: CASQKDRGYGYTF
clone size: many
D gene: TRBD1
V gene: TRBV14
J gene: TRBJ1-2

CDR3 DNA: TGTGCCAGCAGTTACTACCTGGAGGGGCCGGCTTCCCTCCACTTT
CDR3 protein: CASSYYLEGPASLHF
clone size: medium-sized
D gene: .
V gene: TRBV6-5
J gene: TRBJ1-6

CDR3 DNA: TGCAGTGCTAGAGACAGGTATGAAGCTTTCTTT
CDR3 protein: CSARDRYEAFF
clone size: medium-sized
D gene: .
V gene: TRBV20-1
J gene: TRBJ1-1